This TCR beta chain was captured in a study of Graves' ophthalmopathy and Graves' hyperthyroidism listed by TCRdb under 2018. Regarding the research as a whole: Peripheral blood was collected at initial diagnosis, prior to any treatment. Following sample collection, hyperthyroidism patients were given methimazole at a starting dose of 30 mg daily, and ophthalmopathy patients were given high-dose intravenous methylprednisolone. In total, 135 blood samples were TCR-sequenced: fewer than 50 ophthalmopathy, under 85 hyperthyroidism and some 17 hyperthyroidism-to-ophthalmopathy patients. The study used TCR beta repertoire signatures to distinguish Graves' ophthalmopathy from Graves' hyperthyroidism and to predict progression to ophthalmopathy. The independent validation cohort included 20 or so hyperthyroidism patients plus 17 patients who later progressed from hyperthyroidism to ophthalmopathy. To explore V-J signatures that separate ophthalmopathy from hyperthyroidism, a discovery set of 95 to 100 patients was enrolled, consisting of 43 with ophthalmopathy and around 57 with stable hyperthyroidism. In five to seven hyperthyroidism patients, the T-cell repertoire of thyroid tissue was compared with the T-cell repertoire of blood.

V was cut back by 0 bases and J by 4 bases, leaving a gap of 6 bases between them. Based on the germline V gene, the CDR1 and CDR2 sequences are MGHDK and SYGVNS. The CDR3 numbers 13 residues from cysteine through phenylalanine. This entry keeps only the CDR3 DNA: 39 bases, framed from base 1. The ophthalmopathy patients had moderately to severely active disease, with a Clinical Activity Score of 3 or higher, a NOSPECS grade of 4 or higher, and a disease duration of less than 3 months. Patients were excluded if they had other autoimmune diseases, uncontrolled infections, pregnancy or lactation. Diagnosis was based on clinical symptoms, serum thyroxine, TRAb, thyroid ultrasound and orbital computed tomography. Ficoll-Paque density gradient centrifugation was used to isolate PBMCs from 8.5 to 10 ml of fresh peripheral blood. Trizol reagent was used to extract the total RNA, and its quality was then checked on an Agilent 2100 Bioanalyzer.

This clonotype was seen ten or more times. Its antigen target is currently unknown. Base-call qualities are not available, and no considerably larger clone is one nucleotide away. TCR beta CDR3 regions were amplified from RNA transcripts for repertoire sequencing. A first-round RT-PCR used HTBI primers with the Qiagen OneStep RT-PCR kit, followed by a second-round multiplex PCR, size selection and purification. Libraries were sequenced paired-end with 100 bp reads on an Illumina HiSeq2000. Under the source paper's analysis protocol: SOAPnuke was used for read processing, and reads with adapters, uncalled bases, a mean Phred below 15, or no exact constant-primer or identifier match were discarded. COPE v1.2.5 was used to merge high-quality paired reads. Each unique nucleotide sequence was defined as a clonotype, and clonotypes were aligned to IMGT TRB V, D and J references with MiTCR v1.1. Analysis was restricted to V-J combinations with a frequency above 0.0001, which covered about 99% of repertoires. A TCR clonal expansion and chaos score per V-J combination was defined as the ratio of F50 clonal expansion to chaos observed in the TCRdist matrix. Welch's t-statistics and random forest were used to reduce features to approximately 13 V-J combinations, which were fed into a naive Bayes classifier. The Morisita-Horn index was used to measure how similar the thyroid and blood repertoires were. The raw public data were reprocessed by TCRdb itself: fastp quality trimming at Q25, MiXCR clonotype calling, in-frame beta chains only. Duplicate CDR3 protein sequences are folded into a single record with the most common DNA and genes. Clone size and V and J calls follow TCRdb, not the original study. For this sample the table gives around 660,000 distinct CDR3 sequences, of which about two fifths were detected only once. The ten largest clones take up under 3.5% of the sample.

What the research found in general, with its limitations: Most of the expanded thyroid clonotypes with a frequency above 0.001 were also detected in blood, and it was suggested that the thyroid immune response may be reflected by blood repertoires. In cross-validation, the 13-signature model distinguished ophthalmopathy from stable hyperthyroidism with around 86% sensitivity and approximately 81% specificity, while in the test set the corresponding values were about 80% and 75%. No statistical method was used to predetermine the sample size, and group allocation was not hidden from the investigators. In validation, the model predicted ophthalmopathy progression with about 70% sensitivity and about 77% specificity; 12 predicted patients were CT-confirmed with GO in a median of around 6.5 months.

The chain was built from TRBV25-1 and TRBJ1-2; the D region possibly corresponds to TRBD1 (5 bases align). Sequencing was performed on peripheral blood. The clonotype was recovered from an adult man with Graves' ophthalmopathy. Read as DNA, the sequence is TGTGCCAGCAGTGAATACGACAGCTATGGCTACACCTTC. It translates to CASSEYDSYGYTF.